This T cell receptor (beta chain) derives from a study of T cells in narcolepsy listed by TCRdb under 2018. About the investigation overall: Patients with narcolepsy type 1 or type 2 (NT1, NT2) and healthy control donors were enrolled in the study. The study used TCR Vbeta sequencing to track clonotypes in blood and CSF while looking for autoreactive T cells in narcolepsy patients that target self-antigens of hypocretin neurons (hypocretin, TRIB2). What the study reported, not specific to this receptor: According to the report, autoreactive clonotypes were detected serially in the blood of the same patients and of different patients, but not in healthy controls. Numbers of sequenced blood memory CD4+ clonotypes were comparable, with averages of some 40,000 in patients and approximately 33,000 in controls. HCRT-specific and TRIB2-specific autoreactive clonotypes were highlighted in plots that compared CD4+ T cell clonotypes in CSF versus blood from the same patient. No sequences matching autoreactive T cell clones were present in some of the blood memory CD4+ repertoires from patients and controls.

The germline V gene provides CDR1 SGHRS and CDR2 YFSETQ. Trimming at the junction amounts to 4 bases on V and 4 bases on J, and the germline ends lie 11 bases apart. The CDR3 sequence holds 13 residues, the cysteine and phenylalanine included. Kept here is only the CDR3 DNA, which spans 39 bases and is read in frame from base 1. Libraries were made using the immunoSEQ multiplex PCR assay. TCRdb's version of the immuneACCESS table is confined to in-frame rearrangements and falls short of the full clone set. An unresolved V gene accounts for under half of the shortfall where checked; the remainder is of unknown origin. The sample table lists about 19,000 clones, under 85% of them with a count of one. More than 1.5% of the sample belongs to the ten largest clones. Note on this clone: The specificity of this receptor is unknown. Base qualities are not recorded, but no much larger clone differs from it by a single base.

Memory CD4+ T cells were sorted ex vivo from peripheral blood of narcolepsy patients and healthy controls for TCR Vbeta sequencing. Recombination linked TRBV5-1 to TRBJ1-1, and perhaps TRBD1 as D gene, on 6 matching bases. This TCR derives from a human donor in good health. Sequencing input: memory (CD45RA-) CD4+ T cells from blood. The sample's cell subset or site label, in plain terms: memory T cells sorted ex vivo from peripheral blood. The DNA is as follows: TGCGCCAGCAGCCGGGACAAGATCACTGAAGCTTTCTTT. Translation gives CASSRDKITEAFF.